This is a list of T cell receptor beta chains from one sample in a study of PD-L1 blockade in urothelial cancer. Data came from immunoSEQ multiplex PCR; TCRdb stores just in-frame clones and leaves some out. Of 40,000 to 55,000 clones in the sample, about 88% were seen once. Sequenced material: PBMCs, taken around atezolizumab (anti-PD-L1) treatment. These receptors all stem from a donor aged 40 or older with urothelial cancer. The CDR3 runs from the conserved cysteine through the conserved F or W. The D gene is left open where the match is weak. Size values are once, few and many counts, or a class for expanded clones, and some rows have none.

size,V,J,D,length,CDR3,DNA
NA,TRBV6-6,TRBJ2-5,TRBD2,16,CASSYSLAGGAETQYF,TGTGCCAGCAGTTACTCGCTAGCGGGAGGTGCAGAGACCCAGTACTTC
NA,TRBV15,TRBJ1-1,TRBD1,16,CATSRGAGQANTEAFF,TGTGCCACCAGCAGAGGAGCGGGACAGGCCAACACTGAAGCTTTCTTT
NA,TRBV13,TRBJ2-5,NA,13,CASTGLPEETQYF,TGTGCCAGCACGGGTCTCCCGGAAGAGACCCAGTACTTC
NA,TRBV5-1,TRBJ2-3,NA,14,CASSLVPGTDTQYF,TGCGCCAGCAGCTTGGTCCCCGGGACAGATACGCAGTATTTT
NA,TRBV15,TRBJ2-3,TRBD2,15,CATSSRTSGTDTQYF,TGTGCCACCAGCAGTCGGACTAGCGGTACAGATACGCAGTATTTT
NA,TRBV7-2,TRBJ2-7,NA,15,CASSLQGLGTYEQYF,TGTGCCAGCAGCTTACAGGGATTGGGAACCTACGAGCAGTACTTC
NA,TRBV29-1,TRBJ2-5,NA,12,CSAGGLQETQYF,TGCAGCGCTGGTGGGCTGCAAGAGACCCAGTACTTC
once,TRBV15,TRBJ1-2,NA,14,CATSRDRETYGYTF,TGTGCCACCAGCAGAGACCGGGAAACCTATGGCTACACCTTC
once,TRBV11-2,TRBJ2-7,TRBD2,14,CASSPRAGGYEQYF,TGTGCCAGCAGCCCCCGAGCGGGAGGGTACGAGCAGTACTTC
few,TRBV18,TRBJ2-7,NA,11,CASSPDRKQYF,TGTGCCAGCTCACCCGACAGAAAGCAGTACTTC
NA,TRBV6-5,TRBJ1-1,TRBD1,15,CASSYGTAKNTEAFF,TGTGCCAGCAGCTATGGGACAGCCAAGAACACTGAAGCTTTCTTT
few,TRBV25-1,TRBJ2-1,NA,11,CASSDRLEQFF,TGTGCCAGCAGTGACCGACTAGAGCAGTTCTTC
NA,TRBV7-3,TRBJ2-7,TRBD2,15,CASSLGPSGAYEQYF,TGTGCCAGCAGCTTAGGGCCTAGCGGAGCCTACGAGCAGTACTTC
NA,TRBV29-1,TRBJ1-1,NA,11,CSVVELGGAFF,TGCAGCGTTGTCGAGTTGGGGGGGGCTTTCTTT
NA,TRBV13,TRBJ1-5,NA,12,CASSLLGQPQHF,TGTGCCAGCAGCTTACTCGGTCAGCCCCAGCATTTT
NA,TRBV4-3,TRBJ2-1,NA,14,CASSQEASYNEQFF,TGCGCCAGCAGCCAAGAGGCCTCCTACAATGAGCAGTTCTTC
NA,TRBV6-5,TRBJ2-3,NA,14,CASSYSLEADTQYF,TGTGCCAGCAGTTACTCCCTGGAGGCAGATACGCAGTATTTT
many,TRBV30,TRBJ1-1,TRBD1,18,CAWSVFVGQGHMNTEAFF,TGTGCCTGGAGTGTCTTTGTGGGACAGGGTCACATGAACACTGAAGCTTTCTTT
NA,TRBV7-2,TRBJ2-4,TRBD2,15,CASSLAPLAGDIQYF,TGTGCCAGCAGCTTAGCGCCCCTAGCGGGAGACATTCAGTACTTC
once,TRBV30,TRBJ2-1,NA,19,CAWETGTLAGGSPYNEQFF,TGTGCCTGGGAGACAGGAACCCTAGCTGGCGGGAGTCCCTACAATGAGCAGTTCTTC
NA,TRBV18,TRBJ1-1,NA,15,CASSPVGQGRTEAFF,TGTGCCAGCTCACCAGTCGGGCAGGGGCGAACTGAAGCTTTCTTT
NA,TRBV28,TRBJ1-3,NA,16,CASSFGVSVSGNTIYF,TGTGCCAGCAGTTTCGGGGTTTCGGTCTCTGGAAACACCATATATTTT
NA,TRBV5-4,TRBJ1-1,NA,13,CASSPGLNTEAFF,TGTGCCAGCAGCCCAGGGTTGAACACTGAAGCTTTCTTT
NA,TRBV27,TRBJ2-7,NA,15,CASSLWAGRRGEQYF,TGTGCCAGCAGTTTATGGGCAGGGAGAAGGGGGGAGCAGTACTTC
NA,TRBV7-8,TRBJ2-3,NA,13,CASSLVAPQVQYF,TGTGCCAGCAGCTTAGTGGCCCCCCAGGTCCAGTATTTT
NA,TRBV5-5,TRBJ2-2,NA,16,CASSFTQGRDTGELFF,TGTGCCAGCAGCTTCACACAGGGAAGAGACACCGGGGAGCTGTTTTTT
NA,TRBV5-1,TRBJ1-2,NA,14,CASSLFNGVDGYTF,TGCGCCAGCAGCTTGTTTAATGGAGTGGATGGCTACACCTTC
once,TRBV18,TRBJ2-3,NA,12,CASSPPGEPQYF,TGTGCCAGCTCACCACCGGGCGAACCGCAGTATTTT
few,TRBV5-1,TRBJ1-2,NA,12,CASSAQGRGYTF,TGCGCCAGCAGCGCACAGGGCCGTGGCTACACCTTC
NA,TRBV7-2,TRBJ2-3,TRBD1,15,CASSKLGTGPDTQYF,TGTGCCAGCAGCAAACTCGGGACAGGGCCAGATACGCAGTATTTT
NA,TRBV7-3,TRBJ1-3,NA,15,CASSLAGLSGNTIYF,TGTGCCAGCAGCTTAGCGGGCCTCTCTGGAAACACCATATATTTT
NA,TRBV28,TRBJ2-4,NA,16,CASSLAGSSAKNIQYF,TGTGCCAGCAGTTTGGCAGGCTCGTCAGCCAAAAACATTCAGTACTTC
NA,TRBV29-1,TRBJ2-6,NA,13,CSVSLSGANVLTF,TGCAGCGTGAGCCTCTCTGGGGCCAACGTCCTGACTTTC
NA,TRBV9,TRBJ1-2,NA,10,CASSVRRADF,TGTGCCAGCAGCGTACGGAGGGCCGATTTC
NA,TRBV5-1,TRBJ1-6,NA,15,CASSSAPRGESPLHF,TGCGCCAGCAGCTCAGCCCCCAGGGGAGAGTCACCCCTCCACTTT
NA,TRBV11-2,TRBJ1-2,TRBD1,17,CASSLLGTGGPGDGYTF,TGTGCCAGCAGCTTACTGGGGACAGGGGGCCCGGGCGATGGCTACACCTTC
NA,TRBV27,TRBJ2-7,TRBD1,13,CASTGQGVDEQYF,TGTGCCAGCACGGGACAGGGAGTAGACGAGCAGTACTTC
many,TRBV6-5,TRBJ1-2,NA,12,CASSFVGGGYTF,TGTGCCAGCAGTTTTGTGGGGGGTGGCTACACCTTC
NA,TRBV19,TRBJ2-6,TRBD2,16,CASSMGGGPGANVLTF,TGTGCCAGTAGTATGGGGGGGGGTCCTGGGGCCAACGTCCTGACTTTC
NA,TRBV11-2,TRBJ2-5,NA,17,CASSFGGVGVDLGTQYF,TGTGCCAGCAGCTTTGGCGGGGTGGGGGTCGATTTGGGGACCCAGTACTTC
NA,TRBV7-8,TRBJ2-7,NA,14,CASSLAGLPYEQYF,TGTGCCAGCAGCTTAGCGGGGCTGCCCTACGAGCAGTACTTC
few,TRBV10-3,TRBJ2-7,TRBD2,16,CAISDPTSGSGYEQYF,TGTGCCATCAGTGACCCCACTAGCGGGAGTGGCTACGAGCAGTACTTC